Described below is a single T cell receptor (beta chain) sequence and its context. Its antigen is not identified. A much larger clone differs from this one at a single base, so this may be a read error. Scientists made TCR beta libraries using quantitative 5'-RACE with molecular barcodes. Each CDR3 protein gets one entry after TCRdb re-called the 5' RACE reads with MiXCR. The table has around 180,000 distinct CDR3 sequences, 10% to 15% seen once. This entry belongs to a study of CD8 T cells in ankylosing spondylitis. Overall study results and limits: What appeared characteristic of ankylosing spondylitis blood was a TCR beta motif of several highly homologous variants. Disease-linked clones displayed a CD8+ phenotype and appeared relatively rarely in peripheral blood. In reactive arthritis synovial fluid and blood, some motif variants had been reported before.

The source material was blood, either unsorted or a sorted T cell fraction (not recorded which). The sequence was obtained from a female donor with ankylosing spondylitis or in good health (not recorded which).

CDR3 bases: TGTGCCAGCAGTTACTCTCGCGGTGGCACAGATACGCAGTATTTT. Its protein is CASSYSRGGTDTQYF. The chain recombines TRBV6-2 or TRBV6-3 with TRBJ2-3; D gene uncertain. Trimming left V 0 bases short and J 1 base short, with 8 bases between. The germline CDR1 and CDR2 sequences are MNHEY and SVGEGT. The CDR3 is made up of 15 amino acids.